Below are 9 T cell receptor beta chains sequenced from a single sample in a study of PD-L1 blockade in urothelial cancer. The time point was: pretreatment peripheral blood. Only in-frame clones appear in the TCRdb table, and some are missing; sequencing was by immunoSEQ multiplex PCR. Here the sample spans more than 90,000 clones, 80% to 90% being singletons. Sequenced here: PBMCs, sampled around atezolizumab (anti-PD-L1) treatment. The source is a man aged 60-69 years with urothelial cancer.

The chain uses TRBV6-5 and TRBJ2-7; TRBD1 matches at 7 bases. J gave up 2 bases and V 6 bases, and 4 bases lay outside the gene matches. Germline V lookup: CDR1 MNHEY, CDR2 SVGAGI. The CDR3 totals 13 residues. The CDR3 region has the DNA TGTGCCAGCAGCTTGGGGACAGCCTACGAGCAGTACTTC. Protein: CASSLGTAYEQYF.

The V gene is TRBV28, the J gene TRBJ2-1, with a possible D match to TRBD2 (6 bases). V lost 4 bases and J lost 10, with 17 bases in between. The CDR3 is made up of 14 amino acids. Germline loops: CDR1 MDHEN, CDR2 SYDVKM. The CDR3 region is CASSSPAGLREQFF. CDR3 DNA: TGTGCCAGCAGTTCCCCCGCGGGACTCAGAGAGCAGTTCTTC.

CDR3 region: CASSSRQGAGGYGEQYF. In nucleotides, the CDR3 is TGTGCCAGCAGCTCTCGGCAAGGGGCAGGGGGTTACGGCGAGCAGTACTTC. This chain joins TRBV5-4 and TRBJ2-7, with TRBD1 matching 7 bases. After removal of 3 bases from V and 6 bases from J, the junction contained 18 bases not matched to a gene. The CDR3 loop spans 17 amino acids. Germline CDR1 and CDR2: SGHNT and YYREEE (reference sequence).

The chain uses TRBV6-5 and TRBJ1-2, with 7 positions matching TRBD1. The CDR3 spans 13 residues. Trimming took 6 bases from V and 6 from J; bases not matched to a gene: 7. Germline V gene sequence: CDR1 MNHEY, CDR2 SVGAGI. The CDR3 DNA reads as TGTGCCAGCAGACTCGACAGGGCCCATGGCTACACCTTC. Its translation: CASRLDRAHGYTF.

The gene calls are TRBV7-9 and TRBJ2-5; 7 bases agree with TRBD1. The CDR3 runs to 15 residues. V lost 6 bases, J lost 4 bases, and 11 bases stayed unmatched. CDR1 and CDR2 from the germline V gene are SEHNR and FQNEAQ (reference sequence). The chain's CDR3 is CASRREDREGETQYF. CDR3 DNA sequence: TGTGCCAGCAGGAGAGAAGACAGGGAAGGAGAGACCCAGTACTTC.

The chain carries TRBV10-3 and TRBJ2-5, with D maybe TRBD1 (6 bases). V was clipped by 6 bases and J by 5 bases, with 13 bases between them. From germline, CDR1 is ENHRY and CDR2 SYGVKD. The CDR3 covers 13 residues. As DNA, the CDR3 is TGTGCCATCAGGGCAGGGGTTGGGGAGACCCAGTACTTC. Translated: CAIRAGVGETQYF.

The rearrangement links TRBV27 to TRBJ2-7; 7 bases fit TRBD2. Germline trimming cut 3 bases from V and 0 bases from J; bases unmatched to any gene: 11. The CDR3 runs 17 residues. The germline CDR1 and CDR2 sequences are MNHEY and SMNVEV (reference sequence). CDR3 in DNA: TGTGCCAGCAGTTTGCGGGGACGGGGCGGGAGCTCCTACGAGCAGTACTTC. This sequence encodes CASSLRGRGGSSYEQYF.

This clone was recorded a few times. The rearrangement links TRBV19 to TRBJ1-2; maybe TRBD1 (6 bases). This CDR3 comprises 12 residues. V dropped 8 bases and J dropped 5 bases, with 12 bases sitting between them. From germline, CDR1 is LNHDA and CDR2 SQIVND (reference sequence). CDR3 protein: CASEGQPYGYTF. The CDR3 DNA reads TGTGCCAGTGAGGGACAACCTTATGGCTACACCTTC.

This clone was seen a single time. The V and J genes are TRBV5-6 and TRBJ2-5; the D gene is possibly TRBD2 (6 bases). Looked up from germline, CDR1 is SGHDT and CDR2 is YYEEEE. V dropped 1 base and J dropped 3 bases, with 10 bases sitting between them. This CDR3 is 14 amino acids long. CDR3: CASSLRSGEETQYF. CDR3 in DNA: TGTGCCAGCAGCTTGCGTAGCGGCGAAGAGACCCAGTACTTC.